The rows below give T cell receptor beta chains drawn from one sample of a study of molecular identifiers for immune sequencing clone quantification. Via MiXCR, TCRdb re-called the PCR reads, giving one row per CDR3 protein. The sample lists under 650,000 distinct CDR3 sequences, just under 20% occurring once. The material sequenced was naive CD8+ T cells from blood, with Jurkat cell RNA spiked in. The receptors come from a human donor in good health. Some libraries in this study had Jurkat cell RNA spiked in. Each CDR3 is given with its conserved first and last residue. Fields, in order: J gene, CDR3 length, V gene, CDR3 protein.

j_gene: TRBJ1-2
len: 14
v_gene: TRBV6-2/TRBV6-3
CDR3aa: CASSPLTSGTGYTF

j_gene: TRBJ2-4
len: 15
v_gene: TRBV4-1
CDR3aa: CAGSQDRGAKNIQYF

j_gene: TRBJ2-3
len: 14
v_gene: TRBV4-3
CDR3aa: CASSQERGGPTQYF

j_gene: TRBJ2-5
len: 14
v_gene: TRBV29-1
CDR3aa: CSVSGAGRLETQYF

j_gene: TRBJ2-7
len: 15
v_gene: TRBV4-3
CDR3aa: CASSQDVRGPYEQYF

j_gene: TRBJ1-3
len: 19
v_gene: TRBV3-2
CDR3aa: CASSQETLPGIPSGNTIYF

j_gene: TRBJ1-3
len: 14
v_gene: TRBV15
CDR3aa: CASRKTGGENTIYF

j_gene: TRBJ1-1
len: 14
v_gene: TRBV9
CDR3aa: CASSGPGGYTEAFF

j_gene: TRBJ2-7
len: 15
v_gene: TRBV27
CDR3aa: CASSLSASGSYEQYF

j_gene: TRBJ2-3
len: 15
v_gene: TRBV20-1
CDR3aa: CSASLAVTSTDTQYF

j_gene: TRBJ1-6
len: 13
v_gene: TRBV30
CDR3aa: CAWSQGSNSPLHF

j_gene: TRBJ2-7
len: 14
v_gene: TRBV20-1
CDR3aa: CSALDGGSSYEQYF

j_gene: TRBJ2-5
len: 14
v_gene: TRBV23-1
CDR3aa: CASSHAVCQETQYF

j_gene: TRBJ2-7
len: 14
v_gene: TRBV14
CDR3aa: CASSPVPGSYEQYF

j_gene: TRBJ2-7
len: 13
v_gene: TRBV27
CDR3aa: CASTTSSTHEQYF

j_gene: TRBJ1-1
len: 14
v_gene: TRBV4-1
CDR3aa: CASSQGQGDSEAFF